These 4 T cell receptor beta chains were all obtained from the same sample, sequenced in a study of regulatory T cells in long-lasting Graves disease. iRepertoire HTBI primers and Arm-PCR of CDR3 regions built TCR beta libraries. Via MiXCR, TCRdb re-called the multiplex PCR reads, giving one row per CDR3 protein. The table shows around 420,000 distinct CDR3 sequences, with about 14% occurring only once. This sample's time point: newly diagnosed GD, antithyroid drugs for less than 3 months. The TCR library was made from RNA that had been extracted from PBMCs in TRIzol. Material: peripheral blood mononuclear cells (PBMCs), obtained at new diagnosis, from a patient treated with antithyroid drugs. These receptors originate from a female donor with Graves disease.

This clonotype was picked up a small number of times. A much larger clonotype is one base distant, so this may be a read error. The V gene is TRBV5-1, the J gene TRBJ1-2; D remains unclear. Germline CDR1 and CDR2: SGHRS and YFSETQ. Trimming cost V 3 bases and J 1 base, with 7 bases left between them. The CDR3 loop spans 13 amino acids. The DNA of the CDR3 is TGCGCCAGCAGCTCGGATGTTAACTATGGCTACACCTTC. It encodes CASSSDVNYGYTF. Looking up the rest from reference TRBV5-1 and TRBJ1-2 gives the full variable domain: KAGVTQTPRYLIKTRGQQVTLSCSPISGHRSVSWYQQTPGQGLQFLFEYFSETQRNKGNFPGRFSGRQFSNSRSEMNVSTLELGDSALYLCASSSDVNYGYTFGSGTRLTVV.

This clonotype has just a few counts. This chain uses TRBV29-1 with TRBJ1-1; D uncertain. Trimming pared 3 bases from V and 3 bases from J, leaving 5 bases between. Germline V gene data show CDR1 as SQVTM and CDR2 as ANQGSEA. CDR3 length: 11 residues. CDR3 residues: CSVDGYTEAFF. CDR3 DNA sequence: TGCAGCGTTGATGGTTACACTGAAGCTTTCTTT.

This clonotype was counted many times. J is TRBJ1-2 and V is TRBV12-3 or TRBV12-4; D perhaps matches TRBD1 (5 bases). CDR3 size: 16 residues. With 8 bases removed from V and 4 bases from J, the gap between germline ends came to 23 bases. CDR3 region: CASSPPGREGPYGYTF. In DNA, the CDR3 is TGTGCCAGCTCCCCCCCGGGACGGGAAGGGCCCTATGGCTACACCTTC.

In its sample, this clonotype was seen many times. The J gene is TRBJ1-5, the V gene TRBV6-5, with 7 bases fitting TRBD1. Germline V gene lookup returns CDR1 MNHEY and CDR2 SVGAGI. CDR3 length: 17 amino acids. The trim removed 0 bases at V and 7 bases at J, leaving 12 bases unmatched. In nucleotides, the CDR3 is TGTGCCAGCAGTTACTCGATGACAGGGTTGATAGACCAGCCCCAGCATTTT. Amino acid sequence: CASSYSMTGLIDQPQHF.